Listed below are T cell receptor beta chains from one sample, sequenced in a study of post-analysis software for immune sequencing data. TCRdb re-analysed the PCR reads in MiXCR, keeping a single row per CDR3 protein. The table shows 600,000 to 700,000 distinct CDR3 sequences, with 55% to 60% occurring only once. Sequencing used blood. The receptor source for this set is a girl aged 2 to 10 with multiple sclerosis. CDR3s include the opening cysteine and the closing phenylalanine or tryptophan. The D gene is left open where the match is weak. Size is omitted from some rows. Given values are once, few, many or a class for expanded clones.

size,V,length,D,J,DNA,CDR3
.,TRBV9,20,.,TRBJ2-6,TGTGCCAGCAGCGCCGCCCTCGATCGGACAGCAATCTCTGGGGCCAACGTCCTGACTTTC,CASSAALDRTAISGANVLTF
.,TRBV12-3/TRBV12-4,16,.,TRBJ2-3,TGTGCCAGCAGCCTCCGGGACCCTCGGGGCACAGATACGCAGTATTTT,CASSLRDPRGTDTQYF
few,TRBV12-3/TRBV12-4,12,.,TRBJ1-5,TGTGCCAGCAGTTTCGATAATCAGCCCCAGCATTTT,CASSFDNQPQHF
.,TRBV5-1,13,.,TRBJ2-7,TGCGCCAGCAGCTCCGGGACGCCGAACGAGCAGTACTTC,CASSSGTPNEQYF
.,TRBV7-9,16,TRBD1,TRBJ1-1,TGTGCCAGCAGCTTAGGAAGGGGGCGATTTTGGACTGAAGCTTTCTTT,CASSLGRGRFWTEAFF
.,TRBV6-6,14,TRBD2,TRBJ2-7,TGTGCCAGCAGTTACGGAGTCGGGACTAGCGAGCAGTACTTC,CASSYGVGTSEQYF
once,TRBV3-1,16,.,TRBJ1-5,TGTGCCAGCAGCCCAGAGGGGCCCGAACAGTCTCAGCCCCAGCATTTT,CASSPEGPEQSQPQHF
few,TRBV18,15,.,TRBJ1-1,TGTGCCAGCTCACCACAACAGCTACTGAACACTGAAGCTTTCTTT,CASSPQQLLNTEAFF
.,TRBV20-1,12,.,TRBJ2-7,TGCAGTGCTAGAGTACAGGGAAACGAGCAGTACTTC,CSARVQGNEQYF
few,TRBV12-3/TRBV12-4,11,.,TRBJ1-1,TGTGCCAGCAGTTTAGAGGCTGAAGCTTTCTTT,CASSLEAEAFF
.,TRBV20-1,14,.,TRBJ2-4,TGCAGTGCTAGAGAACAAGGGGGTGGGAACATTCAGTACTTC,CSAREQGGGNIQYF
once,TRBV12-3/TRBV12-4,15,.,TRBJ1-2,TGTGCCAGCAGCCTCACGGACAGAGCTAACTATGGCTACACCTTC,CASSLTDRANYGYTF
.,TRBV29-1,17,.,TRBJ2-6,TGCAGCGTTGGGAGAAGGGTCACCTCCTCTGGGGCCAACGTCCTGACTTTC,CSVGRRVTSSGANVLTF
few,TRBV20-1,13,.,TRBJ2-5,TGCAGTGCTCTGAGAGGGGGGTCTGAGACCCAGTACTTC,CSALRGGSETQYF
.,TRBV15,12,.,TRBJ2-1,TGTGCCACCAGCAACAATGAGAATGAGCAGTTCTTC,CATSNNENEQFF
.,TRBV2,11,.,TRBJ2-7,TGTGCCAGCACTAGGGACCACGAGCAGTACTTC,CASTRDHEQYF
.,TRBV7-9,11,TRBD1,TRBJ2-7,TGTGCCAGCGGGACAGGGCCCGAGCAGTACTTC,CASGTGPEQYF
few,TRBV18,19,TRBD1,TRBJ2-1,TGTGCCAGCTCCCTCGGTATGACAGGGGGAGGCTTCCCCTACAATGAGCAGTTCTTC,CASSLGMTGGGFPYNEQFF
.,TRBV5-1,15,.,TRBJ2-5,TGCGCCAGCAGCCCGACGGGGGTGGGCGAAGAGACCCAGTACTTC,CASSPTGVGEETQYF
few,TRBV29-1,13,TRBD1,TRBJ1-2,TGCAGCGTTCTGGGACAGGGGGATGATGGCTACACCTTC,CSVLGQGDDGYTF
.,TRBV5-1,15,TRBD1,TRBJ2-2,TGCGCCAGCAGCTTCGGACAGGGGGCCACCGGGGAGCTGTTTTTT,CASSFGQGATGELFF
.,TRBV5-1,15,.,TRBJ2-7,TGCGCCAGCAGCTCCGGGACTCACAATTCCTACGAGCAGTACTTC,CASSSGTHNSYEQYF
few,TRBV5-1,15,.,TRBJ2-4,TGCGCCAGCAGCTTGGCCGGGGTGGGGGAAGACATTCAGTACTTC,CASSLAGVGEDIQYF
many,TRBV5-1,16,.,TRBJ2-6,TGCGCCAGCAGCTTGGAGCAGGGGCTTGGGGCCAACGTCCTGACTTTC,CASSLEQGLGANVLTF
.,TRBV5-1,16,TRBD2,TRBJ2-7,TGCGCCAGCAGCTGGAACAGCGGGAGGGCCTCTTACGAGCAGTACTTC,CASSWNSGRASYEQYF
few,TRBV6-6,11,.,TRBJ2-1,TGTGCCAGCAGTCCTGAGCGGGAGCAGTTCTTC,CASSPEREQFF
once,TRBV20-1,19,TRBD2,TRBJ2-3,TGCAGTGCTAGCCCCGGGGGGACTAGCGGGAGAGGGGGCACAGATACGCAGTATTTT,CSASPGGTSGRGGTDTQYF
.,TRBV5-1,14,TRBD2,TRBJ2-5,TGCGCCAGCAGCTTAGCGGGAGCCGGGGAGACCCAGTACTTC,CASSLAGAGETQYF
.,TRBV20-1,12,TRBD2,TRBJ2-1,TGCAGTGCGGACACTAGCGGGAATGAGCAGTTCTTC,CSADTSGNEQFF
many,TRBV4-1,20,.,TRBJ2-1,TGCGCCAGCAGCCAAACAGGCCCCACGGTCGAGACAGGTGACTACAATGAGCAGTTCTTC,CASSQTGPTVETGDYNEQFF
once,TRBV7-8,15,.,TRBJ2-1,TGTGCCAGCAGCTTGTCGATTAGCGTCTACAATGAGCAGTTCTTC,CASSLSISVYNEQFF
few,TRBV29-1,13,.,TRBJ1-5,TGCAGCGGGTCAATTGATAGCAATCAGCCCCAGCATTTT,CSGSIDSNQPQHF
.,TRBV24-1,15,.,TRBJ2-1,TGTGCCACCAGCGGTGATGGGACGGATTACAATGAGCAGTTCTTC,CATSGDGTDYNEQFF
.,TRBV29-1,17,.,TRBJ2-1,TGCAGCGTTAAGAGTCTTGGACGAGGGAGCTCCTACAATGAGCAGTTCTTC,CSVKSLGRGSSYNEQFF
.,TRBV20-1,15,TRBD1,TRBJ2-7,TGCAGTGCTAGATCCGGGACAGCTGCTTCCTACGAGCAGTACTTC,CSARSGTAASYEQYF
.,TRBV10-3,13,TRBD1,TRBJ2-7,TGTGCCATCGGGAAGGACAGGGACTACGAGCAGTACTTC,CAIGKDRDYEQYF
once,TRBV12-3/TRBV12-4,16,TRBD2,TRBJ2-3,TGTGCCAGCAGTTCCTGGGAGGAGCGGGAGTTGGATACGCAGTATTTT,CASSSWEERELDTQYF
.,TRBV14,17,.,TRBJ1-5,TGTGCCAGCAGCCCGAGTTATGGAAATTATAGCAATCAGCCCCAGCATTTT,CASSPSYGNYSNQPQHF
.,TRBV12-3/TRBV12-4,17,.,TRBJ2-3,TGTGCCAGCAGCCTAGGCTCAACGGTTTCGAGCACAGATACGCAGTATTTT,CASSLGSTVSSTDTQYF
.,TRBV12-3/TRBV12-4,14,.,TRBJ2-4,TGTGCCAGCAGTTTGTACGGGCAAGAAAACATTCAGTACTTC,CASSLYGQENIQYF
.,TRBV5-1,17,TRBD2,TRBJ2-5,TGCGCCAGCAGCTTGGCTAGCGGGGGGGCCTTTGAAGAGACCCAGTACTTC,CASSLASGGAFEETQYF
.,TRBV29-1,13,.,TRBJ2-1,TGCAGCGTTCGACAGACAACCTACAATGAGCAGTTCTTC,CSVRQTTYNEQFF
.,TRBV4-3,15,TRBD2,TRBJ2-3,TGCGCCAGCGCAAGACTAGCGGGGGAGGGAGATACGCAGTATTTT,CASARLAGEGDTQYF
few,TRBV29-1,12,.,TRBJ2-3,TGCAGCGCCGCTCGCGAAGCCCAGAAGCAGTATTTT,CSAAREAQKQYF
few,TRBV6-1,15,TRBD2,TRBJ2-7,TGTGCCAGCAGTTTGGCCGGGACTAGCGCCTACGAGCAGTACTTC,CASSLAGTSAYEQYF
.,TRBV12-3/TRBV12-4,12,.,TRBJ1-5,TGTGCCAGCAGTTTAGCGCTTCCAAATCAGCATTTT,CASSLALPNQHF
.,TRBV10-3,14,.,TRBJ1-1,TGTGCCATCAGTGAGTGGGAGGTCCCAACTGAAGCTTTCTTT,CAISEWEVPTEAFF
few,TRBV9,18,.,TRBJ2-4,TGTGCCAGCAGCGATACCCAAGTACCATGGCAGGCCAAAAACATTCAGTACTTC,CASSDTQVPWQAKNIQYF
.,TRBV27,14,TRBD1,TRBJ2-7,TGTGCCAGCAGGCCAGGGGGCCCCCCCTACGAGCAGTACTTC,CASRPGGPPYEQYF
.,TRBV12-3/TRBV12-4,16,.,TRBJ1-2,TGTGCCAGCAGTCCCGCGATCCTTACAGGGATCTATGGCTACACCTTC,CASSPAILTGIYGYTF
.,TRBV12-3/TRBV12-4,14,.,TRBJ2-3,TGTGCCAGCAGTCCGCAGGGTAGGGGAGATACGCAGTATTTT,CASSPQGRGDTQYF
.,TRBV24-1,14,.,TRBJ2-3,TGTGCCACTGCTGGGGACCCTCGAACAGATACGCAGTATTTT,CATAGDPRTDTQYF
once,TRBV20-1,14,.,TRBJ2-5,TGCAGTGCCGGACGGCGGGACGGTAAAGAGACCCAGTACTTC,CSAGRRDGKETQYF
few,TRBV4-3,18,.,TRBJ2-4,TGCGCCAGCAGCCAAGAGAGGCTATATGGGGCAAGCAAAAACATTCAGTACTTC,CASSQERLYGASKNIQYF